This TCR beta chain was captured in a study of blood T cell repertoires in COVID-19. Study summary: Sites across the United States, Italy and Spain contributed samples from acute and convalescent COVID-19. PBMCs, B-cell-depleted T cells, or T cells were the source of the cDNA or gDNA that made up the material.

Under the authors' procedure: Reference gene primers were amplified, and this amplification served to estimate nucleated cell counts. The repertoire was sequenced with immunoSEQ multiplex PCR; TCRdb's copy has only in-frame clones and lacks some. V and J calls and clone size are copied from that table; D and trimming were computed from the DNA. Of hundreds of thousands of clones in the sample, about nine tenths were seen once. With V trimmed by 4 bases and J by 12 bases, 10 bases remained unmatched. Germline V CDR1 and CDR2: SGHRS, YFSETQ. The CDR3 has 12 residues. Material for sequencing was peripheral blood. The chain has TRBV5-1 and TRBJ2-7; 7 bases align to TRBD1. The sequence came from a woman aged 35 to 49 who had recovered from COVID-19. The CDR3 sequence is CASSEDRIRPYF. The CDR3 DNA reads TGCGCCAGCAGCGAGGACAGGATTCGACCGTACTTC.